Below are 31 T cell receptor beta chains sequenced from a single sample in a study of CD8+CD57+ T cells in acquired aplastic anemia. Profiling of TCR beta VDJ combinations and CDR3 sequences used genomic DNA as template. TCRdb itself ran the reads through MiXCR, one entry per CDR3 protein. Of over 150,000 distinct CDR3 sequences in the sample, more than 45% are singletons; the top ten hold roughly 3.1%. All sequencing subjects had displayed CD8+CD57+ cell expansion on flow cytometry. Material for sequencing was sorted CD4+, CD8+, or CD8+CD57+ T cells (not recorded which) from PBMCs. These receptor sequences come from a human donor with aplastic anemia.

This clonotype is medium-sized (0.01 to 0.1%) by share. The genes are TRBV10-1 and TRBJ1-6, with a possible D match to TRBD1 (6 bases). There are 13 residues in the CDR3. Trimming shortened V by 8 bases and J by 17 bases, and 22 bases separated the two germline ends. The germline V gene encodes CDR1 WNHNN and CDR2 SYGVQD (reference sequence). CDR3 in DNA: TGCGCCAGCGGTACCCGGGACACTGGGTGTGTCCACTTT. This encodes CASGTRDTGCVHF.

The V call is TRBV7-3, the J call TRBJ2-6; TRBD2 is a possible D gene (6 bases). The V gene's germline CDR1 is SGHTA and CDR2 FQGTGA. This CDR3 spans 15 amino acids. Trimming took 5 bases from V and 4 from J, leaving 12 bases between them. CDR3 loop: CASSPGGGGANVLTF. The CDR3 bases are TGTGCCAGCAGCCCGGGTGGGGGGGGGGCCAACGTCCTGACTTTC.

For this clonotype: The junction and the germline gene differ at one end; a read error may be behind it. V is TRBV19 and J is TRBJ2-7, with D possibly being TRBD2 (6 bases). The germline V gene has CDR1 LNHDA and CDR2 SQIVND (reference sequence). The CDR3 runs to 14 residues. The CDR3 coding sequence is TGTGCCAGTAGCATAGGGGCGGGACCGCGCGAGCAGTACTTC. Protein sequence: CASSIGAGPREQYF.

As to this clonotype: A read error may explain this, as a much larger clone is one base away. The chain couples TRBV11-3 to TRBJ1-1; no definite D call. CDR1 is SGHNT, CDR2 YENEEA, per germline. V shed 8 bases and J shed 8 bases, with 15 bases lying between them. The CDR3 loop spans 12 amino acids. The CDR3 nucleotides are TGTGCCAGCGGCCCCAAAGGCCGGGAAGCTTTCTTT. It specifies CASGPKGREAFF.

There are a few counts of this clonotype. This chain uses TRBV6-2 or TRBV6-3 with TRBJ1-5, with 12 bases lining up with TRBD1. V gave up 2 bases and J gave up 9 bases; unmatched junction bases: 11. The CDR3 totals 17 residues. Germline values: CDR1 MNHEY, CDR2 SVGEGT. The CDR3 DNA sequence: TGTGCCAGCAGTTACCAGGGACAGGGGGCCTTTGGGTGGCCCCAGCATTTT. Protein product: CASSYQGQGAFGWPQHF.

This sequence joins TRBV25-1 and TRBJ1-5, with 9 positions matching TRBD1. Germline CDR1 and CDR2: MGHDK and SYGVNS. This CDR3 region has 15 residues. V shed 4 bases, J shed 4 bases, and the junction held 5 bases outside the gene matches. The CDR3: CASSGDGTGNQPQHF. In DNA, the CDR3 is TGTGCCAGCAGTGGTGATGGGACAGGGAATCAGCCCCAGCATTTT.

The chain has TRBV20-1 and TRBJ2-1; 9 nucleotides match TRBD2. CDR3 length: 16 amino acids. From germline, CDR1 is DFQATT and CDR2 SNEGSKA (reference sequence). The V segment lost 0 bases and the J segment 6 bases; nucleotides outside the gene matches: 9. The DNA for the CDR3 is TGCAGTGCTAGAGATCCTGGCGGGAGGGCGGCCAATGAGCAGTTCTTC. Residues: CSARDPGGRAANEQFF.

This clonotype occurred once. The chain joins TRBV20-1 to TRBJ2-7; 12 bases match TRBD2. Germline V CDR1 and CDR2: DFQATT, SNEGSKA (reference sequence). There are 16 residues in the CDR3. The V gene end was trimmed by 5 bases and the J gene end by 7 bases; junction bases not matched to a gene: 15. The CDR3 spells CSAVQSGLAGRYEQYF. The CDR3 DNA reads TGCAGTGCTGTACAGTCCGGACTAGCGGGAAGGTATGAGCAGTACTTC.

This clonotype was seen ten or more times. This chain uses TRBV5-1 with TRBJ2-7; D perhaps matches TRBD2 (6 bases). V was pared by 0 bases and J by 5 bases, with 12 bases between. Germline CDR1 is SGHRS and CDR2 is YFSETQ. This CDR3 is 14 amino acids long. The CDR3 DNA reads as TGCGCCAGCAGCTTGGCACTAGCCCGACACGAGCAGTACTTC. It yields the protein CASSLALARHEQYF.

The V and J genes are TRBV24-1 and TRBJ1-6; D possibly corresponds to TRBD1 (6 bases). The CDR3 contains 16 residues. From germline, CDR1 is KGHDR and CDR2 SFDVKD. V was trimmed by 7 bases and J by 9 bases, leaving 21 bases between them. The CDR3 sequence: CATSKASSGAGSPLHF. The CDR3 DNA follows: TGTGCCACCAGCAAAGCCTCTTCAGGGGCAGGTTCACCCCTCCACTTT.

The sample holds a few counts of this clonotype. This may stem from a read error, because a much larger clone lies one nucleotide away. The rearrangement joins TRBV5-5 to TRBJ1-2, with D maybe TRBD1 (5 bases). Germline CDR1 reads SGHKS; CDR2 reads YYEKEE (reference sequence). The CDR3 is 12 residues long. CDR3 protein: CASSLGGDGCTF. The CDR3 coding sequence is TGTGCCAGCAGCTTGGGGGGGGATGGCTGCACCTTC.

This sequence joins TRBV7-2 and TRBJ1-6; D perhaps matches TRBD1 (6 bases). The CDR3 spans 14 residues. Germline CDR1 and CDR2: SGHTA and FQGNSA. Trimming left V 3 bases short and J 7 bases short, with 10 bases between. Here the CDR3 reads CASSLRGGNSPLHF. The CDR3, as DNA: TGTGCCAGCAGCTTGAGGGGGGGAAATTCACCCCTCCACTTT.

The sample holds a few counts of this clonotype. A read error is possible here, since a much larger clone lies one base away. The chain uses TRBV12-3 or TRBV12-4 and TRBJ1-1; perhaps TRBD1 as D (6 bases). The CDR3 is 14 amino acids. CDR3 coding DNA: TGTGCCAGCAGTTTAGGTGGGGGCGAAGGTGAAACTGTCTTT. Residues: CASSLGGGEGETVF.

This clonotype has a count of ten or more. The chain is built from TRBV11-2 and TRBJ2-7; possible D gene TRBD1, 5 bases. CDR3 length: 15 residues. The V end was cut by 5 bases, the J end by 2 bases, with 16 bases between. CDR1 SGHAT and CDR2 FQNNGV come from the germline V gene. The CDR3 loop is CASSKIDSPTYEQYF. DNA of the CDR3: TGTGCCAGCAGCAAAATTGACAGTCCAACCTACGAGCAGTACTTC.

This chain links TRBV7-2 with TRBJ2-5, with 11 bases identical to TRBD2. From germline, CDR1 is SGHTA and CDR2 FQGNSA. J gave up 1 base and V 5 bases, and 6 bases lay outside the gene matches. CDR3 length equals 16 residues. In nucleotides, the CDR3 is TGTGCCAGCAGCCTCGGACTAGCGGGTGCCCAAGAGACCCAGTACTTC. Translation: CASSLGLAGAQETQYF.

CDR3 sequence reads: CATSRGLTNREKLFF. The CDR3 DNA is TGTGCCACCAGCAGAGGCCTTACCAATCGGGAAAAACTGTTTTTT. The chain is built from TRBV15 and TRBJ1-4; D remains ambiguous. Germline loops: CDR1 LNHNV, CDR2 YYDKDF (reference sequence). V was clipped by 1 base and J by 8 bases, with 14 bases between them. CDR3 length: 15 residues.

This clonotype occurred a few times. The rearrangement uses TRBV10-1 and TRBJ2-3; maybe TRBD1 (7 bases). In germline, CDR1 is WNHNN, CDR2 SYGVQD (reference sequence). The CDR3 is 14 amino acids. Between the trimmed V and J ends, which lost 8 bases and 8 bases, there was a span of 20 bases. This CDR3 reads CASRGQGGQGTQYF. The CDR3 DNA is TGCGCCAGCCGAGGTCAGGGGGGCCAGGGTACGCAGTATTTT.

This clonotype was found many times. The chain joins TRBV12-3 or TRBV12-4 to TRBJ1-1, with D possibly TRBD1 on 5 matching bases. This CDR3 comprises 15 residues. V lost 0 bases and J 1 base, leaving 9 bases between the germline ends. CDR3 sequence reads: CASSLAGTGNTEAFF. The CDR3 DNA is TGTGCCAGCAGTTTAGCCGGGACGGGGAACACTGAAGCTTTCTTT.

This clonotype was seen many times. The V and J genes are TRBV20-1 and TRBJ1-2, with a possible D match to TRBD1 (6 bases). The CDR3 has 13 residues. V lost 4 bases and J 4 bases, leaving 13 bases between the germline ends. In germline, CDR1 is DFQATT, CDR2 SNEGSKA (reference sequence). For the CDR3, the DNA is TGCAGTGCTAACAACAGGGCTTCCTATGGCTACACCTTC. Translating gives CSANNRASYGYTF.

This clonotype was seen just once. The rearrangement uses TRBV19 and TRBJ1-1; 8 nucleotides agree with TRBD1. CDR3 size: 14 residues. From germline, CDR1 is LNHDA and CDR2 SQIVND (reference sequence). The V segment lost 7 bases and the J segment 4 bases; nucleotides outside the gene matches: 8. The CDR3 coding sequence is TGTGCCAGTACTAACAGGGGGGGGATCACTGAAGCTTTCTTT. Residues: CASTNRGGITEAFF. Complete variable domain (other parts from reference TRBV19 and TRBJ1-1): DGGITQSPKYLFRKEGQNVTLSCEQNLNHDAMYWYRQDPGQGLRLIYYSQIVNDFQKGDIAEGYSVSREKKESFPLTVTSAQKNPTAFYLCASTNRGGITEAFFGQGTRLTVV.

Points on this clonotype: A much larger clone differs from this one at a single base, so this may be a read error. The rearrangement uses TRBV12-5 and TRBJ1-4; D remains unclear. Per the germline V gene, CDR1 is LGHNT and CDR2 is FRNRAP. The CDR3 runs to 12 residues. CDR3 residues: CASCLAQEKLFF. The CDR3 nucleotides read TGTGCTAGTTGTTTGGCTCAAGAAAAACTGTTTTTT.

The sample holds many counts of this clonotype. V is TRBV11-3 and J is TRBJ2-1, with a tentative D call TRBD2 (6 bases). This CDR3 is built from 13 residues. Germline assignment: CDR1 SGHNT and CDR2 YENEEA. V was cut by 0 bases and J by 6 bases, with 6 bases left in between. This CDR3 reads CASSLDSGNEQFF. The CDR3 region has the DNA TGTGCCAGCAGCTTAGATAGCGGCAATGAGCAGTTCTTC.

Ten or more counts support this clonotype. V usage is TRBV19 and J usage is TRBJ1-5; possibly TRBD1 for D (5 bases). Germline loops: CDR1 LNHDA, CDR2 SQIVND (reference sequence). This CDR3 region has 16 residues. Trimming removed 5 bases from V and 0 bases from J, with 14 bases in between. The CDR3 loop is CASSPPGANSNQPQHF. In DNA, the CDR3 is TGTGCCAGTAGTCCACCCGGGGCCAATAGCAATCAGCCCCAGCATTTT.

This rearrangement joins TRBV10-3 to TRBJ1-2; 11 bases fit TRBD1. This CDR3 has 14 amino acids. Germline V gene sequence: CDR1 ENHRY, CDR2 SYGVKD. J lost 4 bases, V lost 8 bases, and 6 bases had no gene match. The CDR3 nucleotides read TGTGCCATCCGGACAGGGGGCGAACTCTATGGCTACACCTTC. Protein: CAIRTGGELYGYTF.

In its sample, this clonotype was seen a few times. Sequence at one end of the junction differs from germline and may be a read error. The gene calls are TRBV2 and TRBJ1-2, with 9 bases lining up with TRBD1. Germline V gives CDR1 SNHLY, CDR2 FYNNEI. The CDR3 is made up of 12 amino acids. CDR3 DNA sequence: TGCCGGGACAGGGAGGTTAACTATGGCTACACCTTC. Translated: CRDREVNYGYTF.

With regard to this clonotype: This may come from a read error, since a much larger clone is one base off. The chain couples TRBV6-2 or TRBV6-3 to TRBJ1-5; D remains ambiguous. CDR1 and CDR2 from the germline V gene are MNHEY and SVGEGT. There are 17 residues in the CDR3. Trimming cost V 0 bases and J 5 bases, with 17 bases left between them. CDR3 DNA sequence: TGTGCCAGCAGTTACTCGGGCGCGGAGAAGGGCTATCAGCCCCAGCATTTT. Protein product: CASSYSGAEKGYQPQHF.

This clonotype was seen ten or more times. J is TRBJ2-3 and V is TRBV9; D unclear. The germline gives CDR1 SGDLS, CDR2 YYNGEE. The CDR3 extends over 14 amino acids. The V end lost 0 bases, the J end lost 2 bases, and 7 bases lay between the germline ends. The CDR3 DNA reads TGTGCCAGCAGCGTAGAGCAGGTCACAGATACGCAGTATTTT. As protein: CASSVEQVTDTQYF.

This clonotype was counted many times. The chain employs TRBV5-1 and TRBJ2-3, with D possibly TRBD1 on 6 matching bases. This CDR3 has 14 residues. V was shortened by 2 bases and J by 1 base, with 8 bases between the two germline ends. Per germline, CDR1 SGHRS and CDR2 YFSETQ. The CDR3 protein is CASSFRQGTDTQYF. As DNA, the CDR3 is TGCGCCAGCAGCTTTAGACAGGGCACAGATACGCAGTATTTT.

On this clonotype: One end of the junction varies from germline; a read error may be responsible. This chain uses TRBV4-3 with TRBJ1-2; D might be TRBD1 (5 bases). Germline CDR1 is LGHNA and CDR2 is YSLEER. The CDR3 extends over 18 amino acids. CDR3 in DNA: TGCGCCAGCAACCAAGAGCTCCCGCAGGGACGGCGGACCTATGGCTACACCTTC. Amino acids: CASNQELPQGRRTYGYTF.

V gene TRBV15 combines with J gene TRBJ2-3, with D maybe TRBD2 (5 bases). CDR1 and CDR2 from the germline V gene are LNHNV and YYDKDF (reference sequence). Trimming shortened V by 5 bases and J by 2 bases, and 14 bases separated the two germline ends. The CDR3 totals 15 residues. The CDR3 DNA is TGTGCCACCAGCCCAACGCGGGTACCCACAGATACGCAGTATTTT. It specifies CATSPTRVPTDTQYF.

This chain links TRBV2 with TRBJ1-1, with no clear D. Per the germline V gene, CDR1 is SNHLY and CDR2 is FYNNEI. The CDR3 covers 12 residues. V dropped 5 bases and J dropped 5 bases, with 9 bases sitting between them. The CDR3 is CASSLQRTEAFF. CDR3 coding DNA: TGTGCCAGCAGTCTACAACGAACTGAAGCTTTCTTT.